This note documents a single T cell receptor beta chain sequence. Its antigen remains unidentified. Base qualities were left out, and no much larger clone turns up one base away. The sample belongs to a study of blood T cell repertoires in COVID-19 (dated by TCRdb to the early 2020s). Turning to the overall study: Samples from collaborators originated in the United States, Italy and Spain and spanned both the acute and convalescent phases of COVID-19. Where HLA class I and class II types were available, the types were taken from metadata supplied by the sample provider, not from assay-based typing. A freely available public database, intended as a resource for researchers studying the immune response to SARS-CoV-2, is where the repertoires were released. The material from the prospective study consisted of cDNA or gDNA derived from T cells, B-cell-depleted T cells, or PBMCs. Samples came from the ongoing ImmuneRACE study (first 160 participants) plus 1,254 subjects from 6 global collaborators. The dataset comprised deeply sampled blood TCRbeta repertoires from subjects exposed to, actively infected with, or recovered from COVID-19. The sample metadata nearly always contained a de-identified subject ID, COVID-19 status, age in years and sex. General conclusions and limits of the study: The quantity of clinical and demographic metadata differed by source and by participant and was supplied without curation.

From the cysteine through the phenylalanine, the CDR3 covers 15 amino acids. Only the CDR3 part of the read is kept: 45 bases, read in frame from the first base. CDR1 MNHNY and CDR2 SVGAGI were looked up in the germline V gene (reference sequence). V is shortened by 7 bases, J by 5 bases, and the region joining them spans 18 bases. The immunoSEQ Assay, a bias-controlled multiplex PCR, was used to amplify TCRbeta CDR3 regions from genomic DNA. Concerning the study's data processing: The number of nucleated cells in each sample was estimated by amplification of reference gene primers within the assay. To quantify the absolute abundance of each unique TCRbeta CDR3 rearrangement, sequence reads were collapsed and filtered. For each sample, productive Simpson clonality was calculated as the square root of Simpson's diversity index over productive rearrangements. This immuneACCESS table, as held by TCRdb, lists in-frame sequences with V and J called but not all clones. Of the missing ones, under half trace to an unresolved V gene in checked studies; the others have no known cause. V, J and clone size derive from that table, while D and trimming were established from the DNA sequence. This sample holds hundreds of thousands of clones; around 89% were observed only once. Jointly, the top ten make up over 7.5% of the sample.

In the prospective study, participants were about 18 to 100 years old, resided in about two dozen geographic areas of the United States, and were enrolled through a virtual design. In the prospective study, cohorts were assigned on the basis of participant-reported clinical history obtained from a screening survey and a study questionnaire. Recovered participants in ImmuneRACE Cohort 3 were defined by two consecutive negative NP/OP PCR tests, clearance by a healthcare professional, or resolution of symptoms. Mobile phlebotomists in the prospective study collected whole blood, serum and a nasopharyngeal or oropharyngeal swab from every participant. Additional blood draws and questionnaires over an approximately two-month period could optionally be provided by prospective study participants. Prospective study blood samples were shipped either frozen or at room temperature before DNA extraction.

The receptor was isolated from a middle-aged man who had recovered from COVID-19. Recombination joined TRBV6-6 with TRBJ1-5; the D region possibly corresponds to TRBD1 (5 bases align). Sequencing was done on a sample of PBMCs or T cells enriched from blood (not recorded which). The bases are TGTGCCAGCATGGAGGGACGGGCGGGATATCAGCCCCAGCATTTT. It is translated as CASMEGRAGYQPQHF.